This T cell receptor (beta chain) was sequenced for a study of CD8+ T cells in alopecia areata. Study outcomes and limitations: For patients receiving tofacitinib, scalp clonality and expanded CD8+ clones among the top 100 significantly decreased. Higher clonality and more expanded CD8+ clones appeared in lesional than normal scalp.

For this clone: Its antigen is not identified.

This CDR3 has 17 residues. CDR1 and CDR2 from the germline V gene are SGHDT and YYEEEE. V gave up 2 bases and J gave up 4 bases, with 16 bases separating them. cDNA prepared by RNA extraction and subsequent reverse transcription served as the template for sequencing. Profiled with immunoSEQ multiplex PCR; TCRdb holds only in-frame clones, not every one. The sample lists 150,000 to 200,000 clones, around 58% occurring once. Treatment denoted: oral pan-JAK inhibitor, 5-10 mg twice daily. The genes are TRBV5-6 and TRBJ2-6, with D perhaps matching TRBD2 (5 bases). This receptor was taken from a human donor with alopecia areata. The starting material was CD4+ T cells sorted from blood, obtained at approximately week 56, from a patient treated with tofacitinib. The CDR3 spells CASSFSRGMVGANVLTF. The CDR3, as DNA: TGTGCCAGCAGCTTCTCGAGAGGGATGGTCGGGGCCAACGTCCTGACTTTC.